This T cell receptor beta chain was identified in a study of regulatory T cells in long-lasting Graves disease. According to the study, TCR beta libraries were built with iRepertoire HTBI primers and CDR3-region Arm-PCR. TCRdb recomputed calls from the multiplex PCR reads with MiXCR, one row per CDR3 protein. Of roughly 400,000 distinct CDR3 sequences listed, approximately 16% were seen once; the top ten hold 7.8%. This clonotype was recorded many times. CDR3 length: 13 residues. The germline V gene has CDR1 LNHDA and CDR2 SQIVND (reference sequence). V lost 5 bases, J lost 4 bases, and 9 bases lay in between. Described time point: newly diagnosed GD, antithyroid drugs for less than 3 months. Extracted PBMC RNA gave rise to the TCR library. Patients of an endocrinology department in Xi'an, China, were included. These data were also filed under a second study, of T cells in Graves' hyperthyroidism and ophthalmopathy. From that second work: A first-round RT-PCR of the TCR CDR3 used the HTBI primer set.

The clonotype comes from a woman in her 40s with Graves disease. This chain joins TRBV19 and TRBJ2-1; possible D gene TRBD2, 6 bases. The sequences come from peripheral blood mononuclear cells (PBMCs), collected at new diagnosis, from a patient treated with antithyroid drugs. CDR3 sequence (DNA): TGTGCCAGTAGTGTACTAGCTTACAATGAGCAGTTCTTC. Translated: CASSVLAYNEQFF.